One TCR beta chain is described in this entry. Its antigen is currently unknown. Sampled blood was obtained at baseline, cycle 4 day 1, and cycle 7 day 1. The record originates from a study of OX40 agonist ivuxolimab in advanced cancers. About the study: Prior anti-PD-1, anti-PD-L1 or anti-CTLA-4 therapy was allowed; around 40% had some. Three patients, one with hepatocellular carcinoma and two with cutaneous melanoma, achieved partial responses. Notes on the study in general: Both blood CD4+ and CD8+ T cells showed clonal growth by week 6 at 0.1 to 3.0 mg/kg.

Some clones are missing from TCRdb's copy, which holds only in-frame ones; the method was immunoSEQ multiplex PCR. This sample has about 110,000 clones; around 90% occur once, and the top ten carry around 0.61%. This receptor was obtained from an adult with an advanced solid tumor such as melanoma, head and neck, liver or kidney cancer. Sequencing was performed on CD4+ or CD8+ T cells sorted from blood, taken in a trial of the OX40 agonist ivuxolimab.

The CDR3 protein is CASSSRGGPNIQYF. The CDR3 nucleotides read TGTGCCAGCAGCTCCCGGGGGGGACCAAACATTCAGTACTTC. This sequence joins TRBV5-4 and TRBJ2-4, with 8 bases lining up with TRBD2. J was trimmed by 6 bases and V by 3 bases; bases with no gene match: 5. Germline CDR1 reads SGHNT; CDR2 reads YYREEE (reference sequence). The CDR3 covers 14 residues.